The 23 T cell receptor beta chains below all came from one sample that was sequenced in a study of cytomegalovirus exposure and HLA in healthy donors. TCRdb's table, derived via immunoSEQ multiplex PCR, lists solely in-frame clones and lacks some. The repertoire holds some 98,000 clones, about 90% seen once, with about 6.5% in the top ten. The sample taken for sequencing was PBMCs. These receptors all come from a man in his late teens or twenties in good health and CMV-seropositive.

This chain links TRBV2 with TRBJ1-1, with TRBD1 identical over 7 bases. CDR3 length equals 13 residues. From germline, CDR1 is SNHLY and CDR2 FYNNEI. With 8 bases clipped from V and 2 bases from J, the junction kept 5 bases outside the gene matches. Written as DNA, the CDR3 is TGTGCCAGCGGGGGGACAGTAAACACTGAAGCTTTCTTT. It yields the protein CASGGTVNTEAFF.

The rearrangement links TRBV18 to TRBJ2-1; 9 bases fit TRBD1. The CDR3 covers 17 residues. The V segment lost 5 bases and the J segment 0 bases; nucleotides outside the gene matches: 8. Germline CDR1 is KGHSH and CDR2 is LQKENI. CDR3 sequence (DNA): TGTGCCAGCTCAGCGGACAGGGGACAAAGCTCCTACAATGAGCAGTTCTTC. This gives the protein CASSADRGQSSYNEQFF.

This sequence joins TRBV7-9 and TRBJ2-3; 12 positions agree with TRBD2. V lost 5 bases to trimming and J lost 8 bases; unmatched junction nucleotides: 5. The CDR3 runs 14 residues. CDR1 and CDR2 (germline): SEHNR, FQNEAQ (reference sequence). The DNA for the CDR3 is TGTGCCAGCAGCCCGGGACTAGCGGGCTCTACGCAGTATTTT. Its translation is CASSPGLAGSTQYF.

This clone was recorded only once. The gene calls are TRBV7-9 and TRBJ2-5, with a tentative D call TRBD1 (5 bases). Germline V CDR1 and CDR2: SEHNR, FQNEAQ (reference sequence). Between the trimmed V and J ends, which lost 8 bases and 5 bases, there was a span of 18 bases. This CDR3 is 14 amino acids long. The chain's CDR3 is CASGHFLGPETQYF. CDR3 DNA: TGTGCCAGCGGCCACTTTTTGGGGCCTGAGACCCAGTACTTC. The entire variable domain, with the rest obtained from reference TRBV7-9 and TRBJ2-5, is as follows: DTGVSQNPRHKITKRGQNVTFRCDPISEHNRLYWYRQTLGQGPEFLTYFQNEAQLEKSRLLSDRFSAERPKGSFSTLEIQRTEQGDSAMYLCASGHFLGPETQYFGPGTRLLVL.

The J gene is TRBJ1-5, the V gene TRBV28; 7 bases line up with TRBD1. The CDR3 runs 15 residues. CDR1 and CDR2 (germline): MDHEN, SYDVKM. Germline trimming cut 5 bases from V and 2 bases from J; bases unmatched to any gene: 6. CDR3 amino acids: CASSQGQLRNQPQHF. The CDR3 coding sequence is TGTGCCAGCAGTCAGGGACAGCTTCGCAATCAGCCCCAGCATTTT.

V gene TRBV19 combines with J gene TRBJ1-2; TRBD1 might be the D (6 bases). The V and J ends lost 3 bases and 8 bases respectively, with 16 bases between them. This CDR3 is 14 amino acids long. Germline loops: CDR1 LNHDA, CDR2 SQIVND (reference sequence). The CDR3 protein is CASSMSTGSGGYTF. The CDR3 bases are TGTGCCAGTAGTATGTCGACAGGTTCAGGAGGCTACACCTTC. The full variable domain, its missing parts supplied by reference TRBV19 and TRBJ1-2, is DGGITQSPKYLFRKEGQNVTLSCEQNLNHDAMYWYRQDPGQGLRLIYYSQIVNDFQKGDIAEGYSVSREKKESFPLTVTSAQKNPTAFYLCASSMSTGSGGYTFGSGTRLTVV.

The chain has TRBV25-1 and TRBJ1-2; 8 positions match TRBD1. The length of the CDR3 is 14 residues. Germline values: CDR1 MGHDK, CDR2 SYGVNS. With V trimmed by 3 bases and J by 4 bases, 4 bases remained unmatched. The CDR3 DNA is TGTGCCAGCAGTGACCGACAGGGGACCTATGGCTACACCTTC. Protein sequence: CASSDRQGTYGYTF.

This clone came up a few times. The rearrangement joins TRBV23-1 to TRBJ2-7; D is undetermined. TRBV23-1 is given ORF status, its function remaining uncertain. The CDR3 totals 13 residues. V was clipped by 1 base and J by 6 bases, with 10 bases between them. As DNA, the CDR3 is TGCGCCAGCAGTCAATTGTCCGGGTTCGAGCAGTACTTC. Protein product: CASSQLSGFEQYF.

This chain joins TRBV2 and TRBJ1-4; tentatively, D is TRBD1 (6 bases). There are 14 residues in the CDR3. Trimming took 6 bases from V and 13 from J, leaving 21 bases between them. The germline gives CDR1 SNHLY, CDR2 FYNNEI. CDR3 DNA: TGTGCCAGCAGCTGGGGGGCCGGGGGGTCGAGACTGTTTTTT. As protein: CASSWGAGGSRLFF.

The chain joins TRBV11-2 to TRBJ1-2, with 10 bases identical to TRBD1. The germline gives CDR1 SGHAT, CDR2 FQNNGV. The CDR3 has 16 amino acids. V lost 4 bases to trimming and J lost 7 bases; unmatched junction nucleotides: 12. CDR3 sequence (DNA): TGTGCCAGCAGCTCCATAAGACGACAGGGGGCGGGTGGCTACACCTTC. Its translation: CASSSIRRQGAGGYTF. The full variable domain, its missing parts supplied by reference TRBV11-2 and TRBJ1-2, is EAGVAQSPRYKIIEKRQSVAFWCNPISGHATLYWYQQILGQGPKLLIQFQNNGVVDDSQLPKDRFSAERLKGVDSTLKIQPAKLEDSAVYLCASSSIRRQGAGGYTFGSGTRLTVV.

The V call is TRBV19, the J call TRBJ2-1; maybe TRBD2 (7 bases). CDR3 length: 13 amino acids. Trimming pared 5 bases from V and 9 bases from J, leaving 14 bases between. The germline CDR1 and CDR2 sequences are LNHDA and SQIVND (reference sequence). The CDR3 loop reads CASSPGLGGEQFF. CDR3 bases: TGTGCCAGTAGTCCCGGACTAGGGGGTGAGCAGTTCTTC.

V and J are TRBV9 and TRBJ2-2, with D possibly matching TRBD2 (5 bases). Trimming took off 3 bases at V and 5 bases at J, with 8 bases between the two ends. The CDR3 length is 13 residues. Germline loops: CDR1 SGDLS, CDR2 YYNGEE. CDR3 protein: CASSDGETGELFF. The CDR3 nucleotides are TGTGCCAGCAGCGACGGGGAGACCGGGGAGCTGTTTTTT.

V is TRBV6-1 and J is TRBJ2-7; maybe TRBD2 (6 bases). This CDR3 has 13 amino acids. Germline values: CDR1 MNHNS, CDR2 SASEGT. Trimming removed 7 bases from V and 3 bases from J, with 13 bases in between. CDR3 sequence: CASTPGDRYEQYF. The CDR3 region has the DNA TGTGCCAGCACTCCGGGAGACCGCTACGAGCAGTACTTC.

Notes on this clone: The sample has other DNA sequences that encode this CDR3 too. The chain couples TRBV27 to TRBJ1-2; D remains ambiguous. CDR3 length equals 13 residues. Trimming cost V 5 bases and J 4 bases, with 11 bases left between them. Germline CDR1 and CDR2: MNHEY and SMNVEV (reference sequence). CDR3 nucleotides: TGTGCCAGCAGTCCGGGGAATAGCTATGGCTACACCTTC. This translates into CASSPGNSYGYTF.

The gene calls are TRBV29-1 and TRBJ1-2; the D is unclear. Trimming took 3 bases from V and 4 from J, leaving 21 bases between them. The CDR3 length is 16 residues. The V gene's germline CDR1 is SQVTM and CDR2 ANQGSEA. CDR3 region: CSVDASLAGLAYGYTF. CDR3 DNA sequence: TGCAGCGTTGACGCCAGCCTAGCCGGGCTTGCCTATGGCTACACCTTC. Supplemented by reference TRBV29-1 and TRBJ1-2, the full variable domain reads SAVISQKPSRDICQRGTSLTIQCQVDSQVTMMFWYRQQPGQSLTLIATANQGSEATYESGFVIDKFPISRPNLTFSTLTVSNMSPEDSSIYLCSVDASLAGLAYGYTFGSGTRLTVV.

The V and J genes are TRBV19 and TRBJ2-3; D is perhaps TRBD2 (6 bases). V lost 3 bases and J lost 0, with 10 bases in between. The CDR3 has 15 residues. The germline V gene encodes CDR1 LNHDA and CDR2 SQIVND (reference sequence). The CDR3 loop reads CASSIMGTSTDTQYF. In DNA form, the CDR3 reads TGTGCCAGTAGTATTATGGGGACTAGCACAGATACGCAGTATTTT.

The V and J genes are TRBV27 and TRBJ2-7; 10 nucleotides align to TRBD2. CDR1 and CDR2 from the germline V gene are MNHEY and SMNVEV (reference sequence). The CDR3 sequence is 14 residues long. V lost 6 bases, J lost 5 bases, and 7 bases stayed unmatched. The CDR3 is CASSLGLAIHEQYF. The DNA for the CDR3 is TGTGCCAGCAGCTTGGGACTAGCGATCCACGAGCAGTACTTC.

The rearrangement joins TRBV28 to TRBJ2-7; maybe TRBD1 (6 bases). Germline V gene lookup returns CDR1 MDHEN and CDR2 SYDVKM. Trimming cost V 1 base and J 2 bases, with 12 bases left between them. The CDR3 length is 15 residues. CDR3 residues: CASSLFSGVTYEQYF. DNA for the CDR3: TGTGCCAGCAGTTTATTTTCAGGGGTGACCTACGAGCAGTACTTC.

J is TRBJ2-1 and V is TRBV19; 7 nucleotides line up with TRBD2. The germline V gene has CDR1 LNHDA and CDR2 SQIVND (reference sequence). The J segment lost 0 bases and the V segment lost 4 bases, leaving 0 bases of the junction unmatched. This CDR3 is 14 amino acids long. CDR3 sequence: CASSSGSSYNEQFF. As DNA, the CDR3 is TGTGCCAGTAGTAGCGGGAGCTCCTACAATGAGCAGTTCTTC.

The V and J genes are TRBV29-1 and TRBJ2-1; 8 bases line up with TRBD2. Germline lookup yields CDR1 SQVTM and CDR2 ANQGSEA. Unmatched junction bases numbered 13, after V lost 5 bases and J lost 4 bases. CDR3 length: 16 amino acids. For the CDR3, the DNA is TGCAGCGTTCTCATACCAGCGGGAGCGAGGTACAATGAGCAGTTCTTC. Translating it yields CSVLIPAGARYNEQFF.

V is TRBV11-2 and J is TRBJ2-7, with a tentative D call TRBD2 (6 bases). Germline V gives CDR1 SGHAT, CDR2 FQNNGV. The V and J ends lost 1 base and 3 bases respectively, with 10 bases between them. The CDR3 has 14 amino acids. The CDR3 DNA sequence: TGTGCCAGCAGCTTAGTAGCGGTGAGCTACGAGCAGTACTTC. Translation: CASSLVAVSYEQYF.

This clone was found a few times. V gene TRBV28 combines with J gene TRBJ2-7, with a possible D match to TRBD2 (5 bases). CDR3 size: 13 residues. V dropped 8 bases and J dropped 2 bases, with 13 bases sitting between them. Germline loops: CDR1 MDHEN, CDR2 SYDVKM. CDR3: CASVPGLAYEQYF. The CDR3 DNA follows: TGTGCCAGCGTCCCGGGGTTGGCCTACGAGCAGTACTTC.

J is TRBJ2-5 and V is TRBV14, with TRBD2 matching 9 bases. The CDR3 spans 16 residues. CDR1 SGHDN and CDR2 FVKESK come from the germline V gene. Germline trimming cut 4 bases from V and 3 bases from J; bases unmatched to any gene: 9. DNA of the CDR3: TGTGCCAGCAGCCCCCAAATTAGCGGGAGTAAAGAGACCCAGTACTTC. Protein product: CASSPQISGSKETQYF.